The sequence of this T cell receptor beta chain was determined in a study of shared clonotypes between healthy human individuals. Study findings and constraints: Compared with memory subsets, naive subsets generally had larger estimated richness.

The CD4+ fraction was divided into a CD45RA+ naive subset and a CD45RA-negative memory subset. This was a deep-level run. Some 30,000 T cell genomes, or about 200 ng DNA, went into the sorted-subset replicate PCRs. Here immunoSEQ multiplex PCR was the method, and the copy in TCRdb shows in-frame clones only, minus some. The repertoire includes 2 million to 3 million clones, roughly 93% of them detected once, and 0.35% to 0.45% sits in the top ten. Per the germline V gene, CDR1 is MDHEN and CDR2 is SYDVKM. Losses at the gene ends were 6 bases for V and 1 base for J; bases not matched to a gene: 5. The CDR3 has 15 residues. Concerning this clone itself: The antigen is unknown. Distinct nucleotide sequences in the sample also encode this CDR3.

The V and J genes are TRBV28 and TRBJ1-1; 10 bases agree with TRBD1. The sequence came from a young man in good health. Some clones in this sample may be carry-over from other donors' samples. The specimen was naive CD4+ T cells from PBMCs. The subset: CD45RA+ positively selected. CDR3 sequence reads: CASSPRTGGNTEAFF. CDR3 DNA: TGTGCCAGCAGCCCCCGGACAGGGGGGAACACTGAAGCTTTCTTT.